Below, 8 T cell receptor beta chains from the same sample are listed, as sequenced in a study of blood T cell repertoires in COVID-19. The assay was immunoSEQ multiplex PCR, and TCRdb's table has in-frame clones only and misses some. Of about 140,000 clones listed, approximately 85% are singletons. Sequencing input: PBMCs or T cells enriched from blood (not recorded which). The receptors originated from a woman in her forties or fifties with acute COVID-19.

The chain carries TRBV18 and TRBJ1-3; the D gene is possibly TRBD1 (5 bases). The CDR3 loop spans 15 amino acids. V gave up 6 bases and J gave up 2 bases, with 14 bases separating them. The germline gives CDR1 KGHSH, CDR2 LQKENI. As DNA, the CDR3 is TGTGCCAGCTCCGACTCATGGGGGGCTGGAAACACCATATATTTT. Amino acid sequence: CASSDSWGAGNTIYF.

This chain connects TRBV6-2 or TRBV6-3 to TRBJ1-1; the D gene is possibly TRBD1 (5 bases). Trimming stripped 3 bases from V and 1 base from J, with 15 bases between. The length of the CDR3 is 16 residues. Germline CDR1 MNHEY, CDR2 SVGEGT. The CDR3 here is CASSYPTMGGNTEAFF. In DNA, the CDR3 is TGTGCCAGCAGTTATCCGACAATGGGGGGGAACACTGAAGCTTTCTTT.

The V gene is TRBV9, the J gene TRBJ1-1; 9 bases map to TRBD1. CDR1 SGDLS and CDR2 YYNGEE come from the germline V gene. This CDR3 is 15 amino acids long. Trimming took 4 bases from V and 5 from J; bases not matched to a gene: 9. CDR3 in amino acids: CASSQTQGALTEAFF. In DNA, the CDR3 is TGTGCCAGCAGCCAAACACAGGGGGCGCTAACTGAAGCTTTCTTT.

The chain recombines TRBV7-9 with TRBJ2-3; 14 positions agree with TRBD2. Germline loops: CDR1 SEHNR, CDR2 FQNEAQ (reference sequence). Trimming removed 1 base from V and 9 bases from J; junction bases left unmatched: 6. The CDR3 totals 16 residues. The CDR3 loop reads CASSLEGGLAGDTQYF. CDR3 bases: TGTGCCAGCAGCTTAGAAGGGGGACTAGCGGGAGACACGCAGTATTTT.

The chain combines TRBV3-1 (or the pseudogene TRBV3-2) with TRBJ1-1; D is possibly TRBD1 (5 bases). Per germline, CDR1 LGHDT and CDR2 YNNKEL (reference sequence). V lost 4 bases and J lost 5, with 11 bases in between. The CDR3 runs to 13 residues. CDR3 residues: CASSPIGVTEAFF. The CDR3 DNA reads TGTGCCAGCAGCCCCATAGGGGTTACTGAAGCTTTCTTT.

The CDR3 loop reads CASNSALPTDTQYF. In DNA form, the CDR3 reads TGTGCCAGCAACTCGGCACTACCCACAGATACGCAGTATTTT. The chain combines TRBV27 with TRBJ2-3; no definite D call. This CDR3 comprises 14 residues. The germline gives CDR1 MNHEY, CDR2 SMNVEV (reference sequence). V lost 7 bases and J lost 2, with 13 bases in between.

This clone occurred once. The rearrangement uses TRBV13 and TRBJ1-2; a weak D match, TRBD1 (5 bases). The CDR3 extends over 15 amino acids. Trimming left V 5 bases short and J 7 bases short, with 20 bases between. CDR1 is PRHDT, CDR2 FYEKMQ, per germline (reference sequence). In DNA form, the CDR3 reads TGTGCCAGCAGCAACCAAAGCGGGACGCTCGGTGGCTACACCTTC. Translating gives CASSNQSGTLGGYTF. Supplemented by reference TRBV13 and TRBJ1-2, the full variable domain reads AAGVIQSPRHLIKEKRETATLKCYPIPRHDTVYWYQQGPGQDPQFLISFYEKMQSDKGSIPDRFSAQQFSDYHSELNMSSLELGDSALYFCASSNQSGTLGGYTFGSGTRLTVV.

The chain links TRBV11-2 to TRBJ2-3; the D gene is possibly TRBD2 (5 bases). Per germline, CDR1 SGHAT and CDR2 FQNNGV. CDR3 length equals 16 residues. Trimming removed 1 base from V and 4 bases from J, with 15 bases in between. CDR3: CASSLVGGSSADTQYF. The CDR3 nucleotides read TGTGCCAGCAGCTTAGTGGGTGGGAGTAGTGCAGATACGCAGTATTTT.